This record concerns one TCR beta chain sequence. This sample was included in a study of T cell responses to AZD1222 COVID-19 vaccine. The CDR3 sequence is 14 residues long. V was clipped by 1 base and J by 8 bases, with 9 bases between them. CDR1 and CDR2 from the germline V gene are LGHDT and YNNKEL (reference sequence). Sequenced by immunoSEQ multiplex PCR; TCRdb stores in-frame clones only, minus some. There are about 120,000 clones in the sample; around 91% occur only once, and approximately 3.1% lies in the top ten. The clonotype comes from an adult in good health. V is TRBV3-1 (or the pseudogene TRBV3-2) and J is TRBJ1-6; the D is unclear. The source was peripheral blood, collected on day 0 of AZD1222 vaccination. CDR3 residues: CASSQGGFYSPLHF. The CDR3 DNA is TGTGCCAGCAGCCAAGGCGGCTTCTATTCACCCCTCCACTTT.